A single sample is the source of the 16 T cell receptor beta chains below, sequenced in a study of T cells after yellow fever vaccination. TCRdb independently ran MiXCR on the 5' RACE reads; one entry per CDR3 protein. The sample has roughly 170,000 distinct CDR3 sequences, roughly 9% seen once. The sequencing used CD8+ T cells sorted from PBMCs, collected 45 days after the yellow fever booster vaccination. These receptors were taken from a man aged 18-30 years who received the YFV17D yellow fever vaccine.

This clonotype was detected only a few times. The genes are TRBV6-5 and TRBJ2-1; no firm D call. The CDR3 extends over 14 amino acids. With 0 bases removed from V and 10 bases from J, the gap between germline ends came to 13 bases. Germline loops: CDR1 MNHEY, CDR2 SVGAGI. CDR3 sequence (DNA): TGTGCCAGCAGTTACTCACAAAGTGCATGGGAGCAGTTCTTC. This encodes CASSYSQSAWEQFF.

This clonotype was counted a few times. The CDR3 spells CASSPRGASYEQYF. In DNA form, the CDR3 reads TGTGCCAGCAGCCCCCGAGGTGCCTCCTACGAGCAGTACTTC. The V gene is TRBV6-2 or TRBV6-3, the J gene TRBJ2-7; D gene unclear. Trimming removed 6 bases at V and 0 bases at J, with 12 bases between. The germline V gene encodes CDR1 MNHEY and CDR2 SVGEGT. This CDR3 has 14 residues.

This clonotype occurred a few times. V is TRBV29-1 and J is TRBJ1-1; D possibly corresponds to TRBD1 (6 bases). With 7 bases removed from V and 7 bases from J, the gap between germline ends came to 16 bases. The CDR3 loop spans 12 amino acids. The germline V gene has CDR1 SQVTM and CDR2 ANQGSEA. In DNA, the CDR3 is TGCAGCGCCCACGGCAGGGGCAATGAAGCTTTCTTT. Its protein is CSAHGRGNEAFF. Full variable domain (remainder filled in from reference TRBV29-1 and TRBJ1-1): SAVISQKPSRDICQRGTSLTIQCQVDSQVTMMFWYRQQPGQSLTLIATANQGSEATYESGFVIDKFPISRPNLTFSTLTVSNMSPEDSSIYLCSAHGRGNEAFFGQGTRLTVV.

The V call is TRBV21-1, the J call TRBJ2-5; the D call of TRBD2 is as the table states it, not checked on the DNA. TRBV21-1 is termed a pseudogene. This CDR3 is 18 amino acids long. Written as DNA, the CDR3 is TGTGCCAGCAGCAAAAATCCCCGGACTAGCGGGGGCGGAGAGACCCAGTACTTC. As protein: CASSKNPRTSGGGETQYF.

This clonotype was found a few times. This sequence joins TRBV6-6 and TRBJ2-6; TRBD1 is a possible D gene (6 bases). Trimming took off 7 bases at V and 0 bases at J, with 13 bases between the two ends. The germline V gene encodes CDR1 MNHNY and CDR2 SVGAGI (reference sequence). The CDR3 runs to 16 residues. The CDR3 bases are TGTGCCAGCACCCTGACAGGAAACTCTGGGGCCAACGTCCTGACTTTC. This gives the protein CASTLTGNSGANVLTF.

This clonotype has a count of ten or more. The chain combines TRBV20-1 with TRBJ2-1, with no clear D. The germline V gene has CDR1 DFQATT and CDR2 SNEGSKA (reference sequence). The ends were cut back, 2 bases at V and 6 bases at J, with 14 bases in the middle. This CDR3 contains 14 residues. Written as DNA, the CDR3 is TGCAGTGCTAGAACGGGTGAGGAGTTCAATGAGCAGTTCTTC. This codes for CSARTGEEFNEQFF.

The V and J genes are TRBV6-5 and TRBJ2-3; a weak D match, TRBD2 (6 bases). The V and J ends lost 5 bases and 2 bases respectively, with 14 bases between them. This CDR3 comprises 15 residues. Germline loops: CDR1 MNHEY, CDR2 SVGAGI. The chain's CDR3 is CASSRAGTPTDTQYF. The DNA for the CDR3 is TGTGCCAGCAGTAGGGCGGGGACCCCCACAGATACGCAGTATTTT.

This clonotype was recorded a few times. CDR3 in amino acids: CAVSRLDANTGELFF. Written as DNA, the CDR3 is TGTGCCGTCTCTAGGCTTGACGCGAACACCGGGGAGCTGTTTTTT. The J gene is TRBJ2-2, the V gene TRBV7-6; D ambiguous. V shed 11 bases and J shed 0 bases, with 16 bases lying between them. Germline CDR1 and CDR2: SGHVS and FNYEAQ. This CDR3 is 15 amino acids long.

V and J are TRBV28 and TRBJ2-5; 11 nucleotides agree with TRBD1. The CDR3 length is 15 residues. In germline, CDR1 is MDHEN, CDR2 SYDVKM. J gave up 3 bases and V 3 bases, and 3 bases lay outside the gene matches. The CDR3 sequence is CASSFWDRGKETQYF. The CDR3 coding sequence is TGTGCCAGCAGTTTCTGGGACAGGGGGAAAGAGACCCAGTACTTC.

In this sample, this clonotype turned up a few times. The gene calls are TRBV6-2 or TRBV6-3 and TRBJ1-1; 7 bases are a match to TRBD1. This CDR3 is built from 16 residues. Trimming at V came to 0 bases and at J to 1 base, leaving 5 bases not matched to a gene. The germline CDR1 and CDR2 sequences are MNHEY and SVGEGT. CDR3 sequence reads: CASSYSTRQGNTEAFF. Here the CDR3 DNA reads TGTGCCAGCAGTTACTCGACCCGACAGGGGAACACTGAAGCTTTCTTT.

This clonotype occurred a few times. The chain joins TRBV7-2 to TRBJ2-3; TRBD2 matches at 9 bases. The CDR3 spans 16 residues. From germline, CDR1 is SGHTA and CDR2 FQGNSA. Trimming cost V 8 bases and J 2 bases; bases outside gene matches: 11. The CDR3 coding sequence is TGTGCCAGCTTGAGAGGAGCGGGGGGCCACACAGATACGCAGTATTTT. This sequence encodes CASLRGAGGHTDTQYF.

This clonotype came up a few times. The chain recombines TRBV7-2 with TRBJ2-5; 9 bases are shared with TRBD2. CDR3 length: 15 amino acids. Looked up from germline, CDR1 is SGHTA and CDR2 is FQGNSA. With V trimmed by 5 bases and J by 3 bases, 7 bases remained unmatched. CDR3 sequence (DNA): TGTGCCAGCAGCCCCCTTGAGCGGGGGGAAGAGACCCAGTACTTC. Amino acid sequence: CASSPLERGEETQYF.

V and J are TRBV5-4 and TRBJ2-3; possibly TRBD1 or TRBD2 for D (5 bases each). This CDR3 comprises 15 residues. The germline V and J ends were trimmed by 8 bases and 4 bases, with 20 bases remaining between them. Germline V gene lookup returns CDR1 SGHNT and CDR2 YYREEE (reference sequence). CDR3 residues: CASSREGVRSDTQYF. CDR3 in DNA: TGTGCCAGTTCACGGGAAGGGGTGAGGTCAGATACGCAGTATTTT.

This clonotype came up a few times. The J gene is TRBJ1-3, the V gene TRBV13; no reliable D call. This CDR3 has 13 residues. With 4 bases removed from V and 8 bases from J, the gap between germline ends came to 12 bases. CDR1 and CDR2 (germline): PRHDT, FYEKMQ (reference sequence). CDR3 sequence: CASSSALWDTIYF. DNA of the CDR3: TGTGCCAGCAGCTCCGCCCTCTGGGACACCATATATTTT.

This clonotype was seen at least ten times. V gene TRBV19 combines with J gene TRBJ1-5; the D is unclear. The germline gives CDR1 LNHDA, CDR2 SQIVND (reference sequence). CDR3 size: 13 residues. Trimming pared 4 bases from V and 7 bases from J, leaving 11 bases between. DNA of the CDR3: TGTGCCAGTAGTACCGAGGGTTGGCAGCCCCAGCATTTT. Translation gives CASSTEGWQPQHF.

This rearrangement joins TRBV6-6 to TRBJ2-2; D call uncertain. The length of the CDR3 is 18 residues. The V gene lost 2 bases and the J gene lost 6 bases, with 22 bases spanning the gap. The germline V gene has CDR1 MNHNY and CDR2 SVGAGI (reference sequence). This CDR3 reads CASSYPKVGPARAGELFF. In DNA form, the CDR3 reads TGTGCCAGCAGTTACCCAAAGGTCGGGCCAGCCCGGGCCGGGGAGCTGTTTTTT.